These 24 T cell receptor beta chains share one sample of origin, sequenced in a study of blood T cell repertoires in COVID-19. Libraries were prepared by immunoSEQ multiplex PCR; TCRdb keeps only in-frame clonotypes and omits some of them. The sample contains 81,000 or so clones, about 91% of which appear only once. Sequencing used peripheral blood. All receptors come from a man aged 70-80 years with active or convalescent COVID-19.

In DNA, the CDR3 is TGTGCCAGTATAGGGAGGGCCAAAAACATTCAGTACTTC. The encoded protein is CASIGRAKNIQYF. The rearrangement joins TRBV19 to TRBJ2-4, with D maybe TRBD2 (6 bases). CDR1 and CDR2 from the germline V gene are LNHDA and SQIVND (reference sequence). The CDR3 is made up of 13 amino acids. The ends were cut back, 7 bases at V and 1 base at J, with 8 bases in the middle.

Written as DNA, the CDR3 is TGTGCCAGCAGTGAATGGGCAGGGTACACTGAAGCTTTCTTT. Residues: CASSEWAGYTEAFF. The gene calls are TRBV6-1 and TRBJ1-1; D may be TRBD1 (5 bases). Germline V gene data show CDR1 as MNHNS and CDR2 as SASEGT. This CDR3 has 14 amino acids. The germline V and J ends were trimmed by 2 bases and 3 bases, with 10 bases remaining between them.

V and J are TRBV3-1 (or the pseudogene TRBV3-2) and TRBJ1-1; D is perhaps TRBD1 (6 bases). The length of the CDR3 is 14 residues. Germline-derived CDR1 and CDR2 are LGHDT and YNNKEL (reference sequence). The V end was cut by 4 bases, the J end by 0 bases, with 9 bases between. The CDR3 bases are TGTGCCAGCAGCCCCAGGACAGTGAACACTGAAGCTTTCTTT. Protein product: CASSPRTVNTEAFF.

DNA for the CDR3: TGTGCCAGCAGCCCAGGCGTTGGGACTGAAGCTTTCTTT. Protein product: CASSPGVGTEAFF. J is TRBJ1-1 and V is TRBV9; D is ambiguous. Germline values: CDR1 SGDLS, CDR2 YYNGEE. V was cut by 4 bases and J by 5 bases, with 12 bases left in between. CDR3 length: 13 residues. The full variable domain, completed using reference TRBV9 and TRBJ1-1, is DSGVTQTPKHLITATGQRVTLRCSPRSGDLSVYWYQQSLDQGLQFLIQYYNGEERAKGNILERFSAQQFPDLHSELNLSSLELGDSALYFCASSPGVGTEAFFGQGTRLTVV.

In nucleotides, the CDR3 is TGTGCCAGCACTCCGCCCGGGACTACCCACTGGAGCTCCTACAATGAGCAGTTCTTC. Protein sequence: CASTPPGTTHWSSYNEQFF. This chain connects TRBV5-6 to TRBJ2-1; 7 bases line up with TRBD2. The germline CDR1 and CDR2 sequences are SGHDT and YYEEEE. This CDR3 has 19 amino acids. The junction had 18 bases not matched to a gene; V was cut back by 6 bases and J by 0 bases.

This chain links TRBV5-4 with TRBJ2-2, with a tentative D call TRBD2 (7 bases). Germline lookup yields CDR1 SGHNT and CDR2 YYREEE (reference sequence). V lost 4 bases, J lost 4 bases, and 17 bases lay in between. The CDR3 sequence is 16 residues long. The CDR3 region has the DNA TGTGCCAGCAGCCGGGGGGCTAGCAAATTCACCGGGGAGCTGTTTTTT. Its translation is CASSRGASKFTGELFF.

The V gene is TRBV7-8, the J gene TRBJ2-7, with 8 positions matching TRBD2. The junction had 10 bases not matched to a gene; V was cut back by 5 bases and J by 4 bases. The germline CDR1 and CDR2 sequences are SGHVS and FQNEAQ. The CDR3 loop spans 15 amino acids. The CDR3 coding sequence is TGTGCCAGCAGCCGTGAGCGGGGGATATCTTACGAGCAGTACTTC. Amino acid sequence: CASSRERGISYEQYF.

CDR3 sequence: CASSPRAGGSYNEQFF. The CDR3, as DNA: TGTGCCAGCAGTCCCCGGGCGGGGGGCTCCTACAATGAGCAGTTCTTC. The J gene is TRBJ2-1, the V gene TRBV6-2 or TRBV6-3; 8 positions agree with TRBD2. With V trimmed by 5 bases and J by 0 bases, 6 bases remained unmatched. The CDR3 loop spans 16 amino acids. Germline values: CDR1 MNHEY, CDR2 SVGEGT.

The chain is built from TRBV24-1 and TRBJ1-5; 8 bases map to TRBD1. Germline V CDR1 and CDR2: KGHDR, SFDVKD. After removal of 4 bases from V and 7 bases from J, the junction contained 2 bases not matched to a gene. The CDR3 loop spans 13 amino acids. The CDR3 coding sequence is TGTGCCACCAGTGACAGGGGGCGGCAGCCCCAGCATTTT. Translated: CATSDRGRQPQHF.

This rearrangement joins TRBV27 to TRBJ1-1; TRBD1 aligns across 9 bases. V was pared by 1 base and J by 4 bases, with 7 bases of the junction left unmatched. The CDR3 loop spans 16 amino acids. Germline values: CDR1 MNHEY, CDR2 SMNVEV (reference sequence). The DNA for the CDR3 is TGTGCCAGCAGTTTATTGGTACAGGGGGCCGGCACTGAAGCTTTCTTT. Amino acids: CASSLLVQGAGTEAFF.

The V and J genes are TRBV7-9 and TRBJ1-6; D not certain. The CDR3 has 13 residues. Trimming pared 5 bases from V and 9 bases from J, leaving 11 bases between. In germline, CDR1 is SEHNR, CDR2 FQNEAQ (reference sequence). DNA of the CDR3: TGTGCCAGCAGCCCGATCGAGGGTTCACCCCTCCACTTT. Its translation is CASSPIEGSPLHF. The variable domain in full, completed from reference TRBV7-9 and TRBJ1-6, reads DTGVSQNPRHKITKRGQNVTFRCDPISEHNRLYWYRQTLGQGPEFLTYFQNEAQLEKSRLLSDRFSAERPKGSFSTLEIQRTEQGDSAMYLCASSPIEGSPLHFGNGTRLTVT.

The CDR3 loop is CASSYRGRGIGQPQHF. CDR3 bases: TGTGCCAGCAGTTACCGCGGGAGGGGGATAGGTCAGCCCCAGCATTTT. The rearrangement links TRBV28 to TRBJ1-5; TRBD1 might be the D (6 bases). V was clipped by 4 bases and J by 6 bases, with 19 bases between them. CDR3 length: 16 residues. Germline V gene sequence: CDR1 MDHEN, CDR2 SYDVKM. Full variable domain (missing parts from reference TRBV28 and TRBJ1-5): DVKVTQSSRYLVKRTGEKVFLECVQDMDHENMFWYRQDPGLGLRLIYFSYDVKMKEKGDIPEGYSVSREKKERFSLILESASTNQTSMYLCASSYRGRGIGQPQHFGDGTRLSIL.

V usage is TRBV7-8 and J usage is TRBJ2-5; 9 bases align to TRBD1. V trimming: 5 bases; J trimming: 4 bases; junction bases outside the gene matches: 14. The CDR3 totals 17 residues. CDR1 and CDR2 from the germline V gene are SGHVS and FQNEAQ. The chain's CDR3 is CASSNAGQGMYLETQYF. Written as DNA, the CDR3 is TGTGCCAGCAGCAACGCAGGACAGGGGATGTACCTAGAGACCCAGTACTTC. Full variable domain (rest looked up from reference TRBV7-8 and TRBJ2-5): GAGVSQSPRYKVAKRGQDVALRCDPISGHVSLFWYQQALGQGPEFLTYFQNEAQLDKSGLPSDRFFAERPEGSVSTLKIQRTQQEDSAVYLCASSNAGQGMYLETQYFGPGTRLLVL.

The V call is TRBV5-4, the J call TRBJ2-5; 11 bases fit TRBD2. V trimming: 0 bases; J trimming: 9 bases; junction bases outside the gene matches: 4. CDR3 length: 14 residues. The germline CDR1 and CDR2 sequences are SGHNT and YYREEE (reference sequence). CDR3 sequence (DNA): TGTGCCAGCAGCTTGGAGACTAGCGGGGACCCCCAGTACTTC. Translating gives CASSLETSGDPQYF.

This clone appeared a single time. The chain has TRBV7-2 and TRBJ2-1, with 14 positions matching TRBD2. Germline lookup yields CDR1 SGHTA and CDR2 FQGNSA. CDR3 length: 17 amino acids. J gave up 5 bases and V 5 bases, and 8 bases lay outside the gene matches. The CDR3 is CASSPWTSGGHNNEQFF. In DNA form, the CDR3 reads TGTGCCAGCAGCCCGTGGACTAGCGGGGGGCACAACAATGAGCAGTTCTTC.

The chain couples TRBV28 to TRBJ1-2; weak D call: TRBD1 (5 bases). V gave up 5 bases and J gave up 2 bases, with 12 bases separating them. From germline, CDR1 is MDHEN and CDR2 SYDVKM. This CDR3 region has 14 residues. This chain's CDR3 is CASSRSGGNYGYTF. The CDR3 DNA sequence: TGTGCCAGCAGTAGGTCCGGGGGAAACTATGGCTACACCTTC.

V is TRBV10-3 and J is TRBJ1-6; D is undetermined. The CDR3 contains 15 residues. Germline assignment: CDR1 ENHRY and CDR2 SYGVKD. V was clipped by 6 bases and J by 0 bases, with 9 bases between them. CDR3 in DNA: TGTGCCATCAGCTTACAGAGCTCCTATAATTCACCCCTCCACTTT. This sequence encodes CAISLQSSYNSPLHF.

The rearrangement uses TRBV6-5 and TRBJ1-2; TRBD1 is a possible D gene (5 bases). This CDR3 has 13 residues. Trimming removed 7 bases at V and 7 bases at J, with 16 bases between. The germline V gene encodes CDR1 MNHEY and CDR2 SVGAGI. CDR3 in DNA: TGTGCCAGCACCATAACGGGGGGGACTGGCTACACCTTC. The encoded protein is CASTITGGTGYTF.

The chain couples TRBV20-1 to TRBJ1-2; maybe TRBD1 (5 bases). The V and J ends lost 3 bases and 6 bases respectively, with 14 bases between them. Germline V CDR1 and CDR2: DFQATT, SNEGSKA (reference sequence). This CDR3 has 13 amino acids. CDR3 sequence reads: CSASPRGGNGYTF. The CDR3 DNA reads as TGCAGTGCTAGTCCCCGGGGGGGAAATGGCTACACCTTC.

This clone was seen only once. The J gene is TRBJ1-4, the V gene TRBV5-8; 9 bases agree with TRBD1. Germline CDR1 is SGHTS and CDR2 is YDEGEE. This CDR3 comprises 17 residues. J was trimmed by 0 bases and V by 4 bases; bases with no gene match: 7. CDR3 sequence: CASSRGQGSATNEKLFF. DNA of the CDR3: TGTGCCAGCAGCCGCGGACAGGGGTCAGCAACTAATGAAAAACTGTTTTTT.

This clone appeared a single time. This chain links TRBV27 with TRBJ2-1; TRBD2 aligns across 7 bases. After removal of 2 bases from V and 3 bases from J, the junction contained 4 bases not matched to a gene. This CDR3 is 15 amino acids long. CDR1 is MNHEY, CDR2 SMNVEV, per germline (reference sequence). In DNA, the CDR3 is TGTGCCAGCAGTTTAACCGGGACTATCTACAATGAGCAGTTCTTC. Translated, it gives CASSLTGTIYNEQFF.

This chain joins TRBV7-2 and TRBJ2-3; the match to TRBD2 covers 12 bases. This CDR3 has 15 amino acids. CDR1 SGHTA and CDR2 FQGNSA come from the germline V gene. Trimming removed 6 bases from V and 8 bases from J; junction bases left unmatched: 9. The CDR3 DNA is TGTGCCAGCAGTGACCGGACTAGCGGGGTGGGTACGCAGTATTTT. It is translated as CASSDRTSGVGTQYF.

This clone was found a few times. This chain links TRBV11-2 with TRBJ2-7; maybe TRBD2 (5 bases). In germline, CDR1 is SGHAT, CDR2 FQNNGV. The V and J ends lost 4 bases and 4 bases respectively, with 8 bases between them. This CDR3 contains 12 residues. CDR3 residues: CASSSSGYEQYF. CDR3 in DNA: TGTGCCAGCAGCTCCTCGGGGTACGAGCAGTACTTC. The entire variable domain, with the rest obtained from reference TRBV11-2 and TRBJ2-7, is as follows: EAGVAQSPRYKIIEKRQSVAFWCNPISGHATLYWYQQILGQGPKLLIQFQNNGVVDDSQLPKDRFSAERLKGVDSTLKIQPAKLEDSAVYLCASSSSGYEQYFGPGTRLTVT.

The chain uses TRBV15 and TRBJ1-1, with TRBD1 as a possible D gene (5 bases). Trimming cost V 0 bases and J 6 bases, with 11 bases left between them. Germline CDR1 and CDR2: LNHNV and YYDKDF (reference sequence). The CDR3 is 14 residues long. The CDR3 coding sequence is TGTGCCACCAGCAGAGATACGGGAGGGGCTGAAGCTTTCTTT. This translates into CATSRDTGGAEAFF.